This section outlines one T cell receptor (beta chain) sequence together with its context. Its antigen is unknown. TCRdb keeps only in-frame clones here, not all; method: immunoSEQ multiplex PCR. The sample holds approximately 22,000 clones, over 80% seen once. This sample is part of a study of lymphopenia after photon versus proton radiotherapy. Study results and caveats: Larger post-nadir TCR diversity loss correlated inversely with survival in deceased patients. Proton therapy kept repertoires fairly stable, unlike photons, which gained effector/memory cells. After the lymphocyte nadir, photon-treated repertoires showed oligoclonal expansion, especially of CD8+ Temra cells.

Germline V lookup: CDR1 SQVTM, CDR2 ANQGSEA. V dropped 3 bases and J dropped 1 base, with 9 bases sitting between them. The CDR3 contains 13 residues. The chain recombines TRBV29-1 with TRBJ1-1, with D hard to call. This TCR derives from a woman in her 70s with pancreatic cancer. The source material was peripheral blood, sampled from a patient treated with proton-based radiotherapy. The CDR3 coding sequence is TGCAGCGTTGACAAAGGAAAGAACACTGAAGCTTTCTTT. It encodes CSVDKGKNTEAFF.